This T cell receptor (beta chain) appears in the sequencing data of a study of shared clonotypes between healthy human individuals. Study results and caveats: Memory subsets had estimated richness that was generally smaller than that of naive subsets.

The protocol was immunoSEQ multiplex PCR, while the TCRdb copy is restricted to in-frame clones and leaves out a portion. The table has roughly 810,000 clones, about 96% seen once. Positive CCR7 selection of CD45RO-negative cells yielded the naive CD8 cells, and terminally differentiated effector memory CD45RA+ cells were excluded. To note about this clone: Its antigen remains unidentified.

This CDR3 spans 16 amino acids. With 0 bases clipped from V and 4 bases from J, the junction kept 6 bases outside the gene matches. The V gene's germline CDR1 is LGHNA and CDR2 YSLEER. The chain has TRBV4-3 and TRBJ2-3; 8 bases line up with TRBD2. The sample consisted of naive CD8+ T cells sorted from blood. This TCR came from a man aged 25 to 45 in good health. CDR3 sequence reads: CASSQEPSGRADTQYF. CDR3 nucleotide sequence: TGCGCCAGCAGCCAAGAACCCAGCGGGAGAGCAGATACGCAGTATTTT.